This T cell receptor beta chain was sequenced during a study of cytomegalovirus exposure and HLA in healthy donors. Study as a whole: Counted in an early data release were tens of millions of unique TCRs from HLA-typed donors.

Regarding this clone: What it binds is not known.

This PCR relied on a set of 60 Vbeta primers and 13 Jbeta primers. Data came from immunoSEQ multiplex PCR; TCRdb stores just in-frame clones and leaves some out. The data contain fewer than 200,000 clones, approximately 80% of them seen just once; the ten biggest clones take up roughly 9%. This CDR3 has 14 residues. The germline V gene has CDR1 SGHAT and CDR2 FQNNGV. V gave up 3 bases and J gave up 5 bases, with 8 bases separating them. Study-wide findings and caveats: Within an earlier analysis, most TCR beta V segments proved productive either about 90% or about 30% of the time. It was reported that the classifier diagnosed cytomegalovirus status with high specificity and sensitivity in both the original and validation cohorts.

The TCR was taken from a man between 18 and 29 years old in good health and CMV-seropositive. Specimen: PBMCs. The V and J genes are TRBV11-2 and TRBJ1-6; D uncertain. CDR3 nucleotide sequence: TGTGCCAGCAGCTTTTCCGGGGATAATTCACCCCTCCACTTT. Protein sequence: CASSFSGDNSPLHF.